This entry lists 21 T cell receptor beta chains sequenced from one sample in a study of blood T cell repertoires in COVID-19. The method was immunoSEQ multiplex PCR; TCRdb's version includes in-frame clones alone and lacks a portion of them. Among a few hundred thousand clones listed, over 80% were seen once. Sequences were obtained from peripheral blood. The receptors were sampled from a young man who had recovered from COVID-19.

This rearrangement joins TRBV6-1 to TRBJ1-1, with 9 positions matching TRBD1. Germline V CDR1 and CDR2: MNHNS, SASEGT. The CDR3 contains 15 residues. J gave up 12 bases and V 0 bases, and 11 bases lay outside the gene matches. In DNA, the CDR3 is TGTGCCAGCAGTGAAGCGGCCGGGACAGGGTCGGATACTTTCTTT. It specifies CASSEAAGTGSDTFF.

This clone was seen once. CDR3 bases: TGTGCCAGCAGCGTAGGGGGGCTTGCTAACTATGGCTACACCTTC. Translated, it gives CASSVGGLANYGYTF. The chain employs TRBV9 and TRBJ1-2, with D tentatively TRBD1 (6 bases). This CDR3 has 15 residues. Per germline, CDR1 SGDLS and CDR2 YYNGEE. Trimming pared 0 bases from V and 0 bases from J, leaving 9 bases between.

The chain recombines TRBV19 with TRBJ1-1; D unresolved. Germline V gene data show CDR1 as LNHDA and CDR2 as SQIVND (reference sequence). The CDR3 consists of 13 residues. Trimming stripped 7 bases from V and 5 bases from J, with 14 bases between. The chain's CDR3 is CASKDSGVTEAFF. As DNA, the CDR3 is TGTGCCAGTAAGGACTCCGGAGTGACTGAAGCTTTCTTT.

There are a few counts of this clone. The chain couples TRBV19 to TRBJ2-3; TRBD2 agrees at 7 bases. Trimming removed 7 bases from V and 2 bases from J; junction bases left unmatched: 9. CDR3 length: 15 amino acids. In germline, CDR1 is LNHDA, CDR2 SQIVND (reference sequence). In DNA, the CDR3 is TGTGCCAGTACCGAAATGGGACTAAACACAGATACGCAGTATTTT. The encoded protein is CASTEMGLNTDTQYF.

The chain couples TRBV3-1 (or the pseudogene TRBV3-2) to TRBJ2-7; 7 nucleotides align to TRBD2. CDR1 LGHDT and CDR2 YNNKEL come from the germline V gene (reference sequence). This CDR3 region has 14 residues. The V and J ends lost 0 bases and 6 bases, in that order; junction bases with no gene match: 5. The DNA of the CDR3 is TGTGCCAGCAGCCAAGAGGGGGGGGTCGGCGAGCAGTACTTC. This translates into CASSQEGGVGEQYF.

J is TRBJ1-6 and V is TRBV6-5; 7 bases map to TRBD1. There are 15 residues in the CDR3. The ends lost 5 bases at V and 7 bases at J; junction bases unmatched: 8. Germline V lookup: CDR1 MNHEY, CDR2 SVGAGI. DNA for the CDR3: TGTGCCAGCAGTCGTCTTGGGACAGAAAATTCACCCCTCCACTTT. Its protein is CASSRLGTENSPLHF.

V and J are TRBV3-1 (or the pseudogene TRBV3-2) and TRBJ2-1; 8 nucleotides agree with TRBD1. V lost 2 bases, J lost 10 bases, and 10 bases stayed unmatched. CDR3 length: 15 amino acids. Germline CDR1 reads LGHDT; CDR2 reads YNNKEL (reference sequence). For the CDR3, the DNA is TGTGCCAGCAGCCAAAACAGGGGGTATATTGAGGAGCAGTTCTTC. It specifies CASSQNRGYIEEQFF.

J is TRBJ2-7 and V is TRBV2; 10 bases map to TRBD1. The V gene's germline CDR1 is SNHLY and CDR2 FYNNEI. V lost 7 bases and J lost 6; bases outside the gene matches: 6. The CDR3 runs 13 residues. The CDR3 here is CASMLGQGFEQYF. The CDR3 coding sequence is TGTGCCAGCATGTTGGGACAGGGGTTCGAGCAGTACTTC. Full variable domain (missing parts from reference TRBV2 and TRBJ2-7): EPEVTQTPSHQVTQMGQEVILRCVPISNHLYFYWYRQILGQKVEFLVSFYNNEISEKSEIFDDQFSVERPDGSNFTLKIRSTKLEDSAMYFCASMLGQGFEQYFGPGTRLTVT.

The chain combines TRBV9 with TRBJ2-7, with D uncertain. The germline CDR1 and CDR2 sequences are SGDLS and YYNGEE. Deletions cut 6 bases from V and 1 base from J, with 11 bases between. CDR3 length equals 13 residues. Here the CDR3 DNA reads TGTGCCAGCAACCGGGTATCGTCCTACGAGCAGTACGTC. It is translated as CASNRVSSYEQYV.

The J gene is TRBJ2-2, the V gene TRBV19, with TRBD1 matching over 11 bases. Germline CDR1 LNHDA, CDR2 SQIVND (reference sequence). The CDR3 has 15 residues. J lost 7 bases, V lost 7 bases, and 8 bases had no gene match. The CDR3 loop is CASMGTGGLVGELFF. Here the CDR3 DNA reads TGTGCCAGTATGGGGACAGGGGGACTGGTCGGGGAGCTGTTTTTT. The variable domain in full, completed from reference TRBV19 and TRBJ2-2, reads DGGITQSPKYLFRKEGQNVTLSCEQNLNHDAMYWYRQDPGQGLRLIYYSQIVNDFQKGDIAEGYSVSREKKESFPLTVTSAQKNPTAFYLCASMGTGGLVGELFFGEGSRLTVL.

The count of this clone is one. The chain recombines TRBV5-1 with TRBJ2-1; 7 bases are shared with TRBD2. CDR1 is SGHRS and CDR2 is YFSETQ in the germline V gene. The CDR3 is 13 residues long. Losses at the gene ends were 5 bases for V and 7 bases for J; bases not matched to a gene: 6. CDR3 DNA sequence: TGCGCCAGCAGACAACTAGCGTTGAATGAGCAGTTCTTC. Protein: CASRQLALNEQFF.

The V and J genes are TRBV18 and TRBJ2-1; TRBD1 aligns across 10 bases. Germline-derived CDR1 and CDR2 are KGHSH and LQKENI. The CDR3 runs 15 residues. Trimming cost V 4 bases and J 7 bases; bases outside gene matches: 7. The chain's CDR3 is CASSRGTGVWNEQFF. The CDR3, as DNA: TGTGCCAGCTCACGAGGGACAGGGGTGTGGAATGAGCAGTTCTTC.

This clone was seen only once. This chain links TRBV7-8 with TRBJ2-7; TRBD1 might be the D (6 bases). V dropped 1 base and J dropped 3 bases, with 13 bases sitting between them. The CDR3 consists of 15 residues. The germline V gene has CDR1 SGHVS and CDR2 FQNEAQ. In DNA form, the CDR3 reads TGTGCCAGCAGCTTAGGCAGGGGTCCCCTCTACGAGCAGTACGTC. Translating gives CASSLGRGPLYEQYV.

This clone was seen only once. The chain joins TRBV7-9 to TRBJ2-7; 7 bases fit TRBD1. This CDR3 region has 12 residues. The ends lost 4 bases at V and 6 bases at J; junction bases unmatched: 3. The germline CDR1 and CDR2 sequences are SEHNR and FQNEAQ (reference sequence). The CDR3 sequence is CASSSDRAEQYV. The DNA for the CDR3 is TGTGCCAGCAGCTCCGACAGGGCCGAGCAGTACGTC.

The genes are TRBV19 and TRBJ1-6, with 8 bases that match TRBD1. Germline lookup yields CDR1 LNHDA and CDR2 SQIVND (reference sequence). The trim removed 3 bases at V and 7 bases at J, leaving 5 bases unmatched. There are 15 residues in the CDR3. The CDR3 spells CASSMPQGGNSPLHF. The CDR3 DNA follows: TGTGCCAGTAGTATGCCACAGGGGGGAAATTCACCCCTCCACTTT.

This clone has a handful of counts. The genes are TRBV2 and TRBJ1-6; D not certain. This CDR3 has 14 residues. Germline CDR1 reads SNHLY; CDR2 reads FYNNEI. Trimming removed 8 bases at V and 10 bases at J, with 18 bases between. CDR3 protein: CASLSGGGPSPLHF. The DNA of the CDR3 is TGTGCCAGCTTATCAGGTGGAGGGCCCTCACCCCTCCACTTT.

The chain links TRBV28 to TRBJ1-2; 8 bases are shared with TRBD1. The J segment lost 8 bases and the V segment lost 3 bases, leaving 8 bases of the junction unmatched. CDR3 size: 14 residues. Germline values: CDR1 MDHEN, CDR2 SYDVKM. CDR3 DNA sequence: TGTGCCAGCAGTTTCCAGGGGGCTCCGGTGGGCTACACCTTC. This gives the protein CASSFQGAPVGYTF.

The chain is built from TRBV9 and TRBJ2-5, with a possible D match to TRBD2 (7 bases). This CDR3 has 15 residues. Germline CDR1 SGDLS, CDR2 YYNGEE. The ends were cut back, 3 bases at V and 5 bases at J, with 17 bases in the middle. Written as DNA, the CDR3 is TGTGCCAGCAGCGCGAGGGGGGGGTTAAGGGAGACCCAGTACTTC. Protein product: CASSARGGLRETQYF.

The chain carries TRBV27 and TRBJ2-7, with 12 bases that match TRBD1. V trimming: 5 bases; J trimming: 7 bases; junction bases outside the gene matches: 15. The CDR3 runs 17 residues. CDR1 is MNHEY, CDR2 SMNVEV, per germline (reference sequence). The CDR3 nucleotides are TGTGCCAGCAGTCCATCAGGGACAGGGGGCCTTTTTGGAGAGCAGTACTTC. This sequence encodes CASSPSGTGGLFGEQYF.

The chain recombines TRBV5-6 with TRBJ1-3, with a tentative D call TRBD1 (5 bases). The germline CDR1 and CDR2 sequences are SGHDT and YYEEEE. CDR3 length: 14 amino acids. Trimming left V 4 bases short and J 4 bases short, with 12 bases between. CDR3 nucleotide sequence: TGTGCCAGCAGCGTAGGGGCGGTGGGAAACACCATATATTTT. It is translated as CASSVGAVGNTIYF.

The rearrangement uses TRBV4-1 and TRBJ2-1; possible D gene TRBD2, 6 bases. The CDR3 loop spans 15 amino acids. From germline, CDR1 is MGHRA and CDR2 YSYEKL. V lost 2 bases, J lost 5 bases, and 13 bases lay in between. This CDR3 reads CASSQPGGNNNEQFF. The CDR3 coding sequence is TGCGCCAGCAGCCAACCCGGGGGAAACAACAATGAGCAGTTCTTC.